This TCR beta chain was sequenced in a study of response to subunit inactivated influenza vaccine. MiXCR, applied by TCRdb to the RT-PCR reads, yields one record per CDR3 protein. The sample has about 610,000 distinct CDR3 sequences, roughly 15% seen once. V was cut by 8 bases and J by 1 base, with 14 bases left in between. This CDR3 comprises 13 residues. CDR1 DFQATT and CDR2 SNEGSKA come from the germline V gene (reference sequence). Study-level results: The authors suggested that few new T cells are recruited per seasonal influenza vaccination.

Notes on this clonotype: Its matching antigen is unknown.

The material sequenced was PBMCs from blood, taken about 12 days after vaccination. The sequence was collected from a man aged 45-65 years who received an inactivated influenza vaccine. The chain recombines TRBV20-1 with TRBJ1-1; D uncertain. The CDR3 DNA reads as TGCAGTTCTCGGGCAGGTCAGAACACTGAAGCTTTCTTT. This encodes CSSRAGQNTEAFF.